The entry below describes one TCR beta chain. Its specific antigen is unknown. Base qualities are missing; no much larger clone stands one base away. TCRbeta CDR3 regions were amplified from genomic DNA by means of the immunoSEQ Assay, a bias-controlled multiplex PCR. Regarding the original processing steps: Within the assay, amplification of reference gene primers was used to estimate how many nucleated cells each sample contained. To quantify the absolute abundance of each unique TCRbeta CDR3 rearrangement, sequence reads were collapsed and filtered. For each sample, productive Simpson clonality was calculated by taking the square root of Simpson's diversity index across productive rearrangements. In its TCRdb copy, this immuneACCESS table keeps in-frame sequences only and misses some clones. Where compared with another copy, unresolved V genes explain less than half of these, and the others have no known cause. V, J and clone size reflect that table, while D and trimming were determined from the DNA. This sample has fewer than 350,000 clones in its table, and 85% of those were observed once. The top ten hold 1.5% to 2% of the sample.

The record originates from a study of blood T cell repertoires in COVID-19 (dated by TCRdb to 2020 to 2022). Notes on the research overall: Samples from collaborators originated in the United States, Italy and Spain and spanned both the acute and convalescent phases of COVID-19. The material from the prospective study consisted of cDNA or gDNA derived from T cells, B-cell-depleted T cells, or PBMCs. Deeply sampled blood TCRbeta repertoires from subjects exposed to, actively infected with, or recovered from COVID-19 were included in the dataset. The repertoires were released in a freely available public database intended as a resource for research on the immune response to SARS-CoV-2. The samples were drawn from two sources: the first 160 participants of the ongoing ImmuneRACE study, and some 1,300 subjects contributed by 6 global collaborators. A de-identified subject ID, COVID-19 status, age in years and sex were almost always included in the sample metadata. HLA class I and class II types, where available, came from metadata supplied by the sample provider rather than from assay-based typing.

According to the germline V gene (reference sequence), CDR1 reads LNHNV and CDR2 reads YYDKDF. Trimming takes 5 bases off V and 7 bases off J; junction bases not matched to a gene: 6. Taken from cysteine to phenylalanine, the CDR3 has 14 residues. The sequence is cut down to CDR3 DNA, 42 bases in frame from base 1. Participants in the prospective study were enrolled through a virtual design, were aged roughly 18 to 100 years, and lived in 24 United States geographic areas. In the prospective study, cohorts were assigned on the basis of participant-reported clinical history obtained from a screening survey and a study questionnaire. Exposed participants were defined as having been in contact with someone with a PCR-confirmed or clinician-diagnosed COVID-19 case within 2 weeks of study entry. In the prospective study, whole blood, serum and a nasopharyngeal or oropharyngeal swab were collected from each participant by mobile phlebotomists. Prospective study participants could optionally give additional blood draws and questionnaires over an approximately 2-month period. Prospective study blood samples were shipped either frozen or at room temperature before DNA extraction.

The paper as a whole reports these results and caveats: The amount of clinical and demographic metadata varied by source and participant and was provided uncurated.

Sequencing input: PBMCs or T cells enriched from blood (not recorded which). The clonotype originates from a young woman who had been exposed to COVID-19. The chain was built from TRBV15 and TRBJ2-1; 9 central bases correspond to TRBD1. The DNA sequence reads TGTGCCACCAGCGGAGGACAGGGGTCTAATGAGCAGTTCTTC. It specifies CATSGGQGSNEQFF.